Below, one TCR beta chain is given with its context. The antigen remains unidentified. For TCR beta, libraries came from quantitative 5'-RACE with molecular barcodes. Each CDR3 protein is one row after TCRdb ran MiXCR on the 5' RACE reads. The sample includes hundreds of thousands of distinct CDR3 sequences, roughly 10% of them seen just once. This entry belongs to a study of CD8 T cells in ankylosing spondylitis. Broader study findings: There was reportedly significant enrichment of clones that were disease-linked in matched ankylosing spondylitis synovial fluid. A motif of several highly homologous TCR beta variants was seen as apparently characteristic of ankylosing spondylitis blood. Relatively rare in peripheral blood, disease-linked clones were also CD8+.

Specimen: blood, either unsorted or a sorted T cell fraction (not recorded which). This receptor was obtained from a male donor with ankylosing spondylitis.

The chain's CDR3 is CSARDLGGVQAQHF. CDR3 DNA sequence: TGCAGTGCTAGAGATTTGGGAGGAGTGCAGGCCCAGCATTTT. The chain uses TRBV20-1 and TRBJ1-5; unclear D gene. This CDR3 contains 14 residues. CDR1 is DFQATT and CDR2 is SNEGSKA in the germline V gene (reference sequence). V was pared by 0 bases and J by 11 bases, with 17 bases between.